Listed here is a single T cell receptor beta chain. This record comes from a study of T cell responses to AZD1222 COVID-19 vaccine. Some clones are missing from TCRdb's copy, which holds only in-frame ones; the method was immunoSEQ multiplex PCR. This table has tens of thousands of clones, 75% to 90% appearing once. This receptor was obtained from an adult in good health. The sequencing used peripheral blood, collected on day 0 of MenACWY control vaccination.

CDR3 in amino acids: CASSEKYGRTTNYGYTF. The CDR3 bases are TGTGCCAGCAGTGAAAAATATGGAAGAACTACTAACTATGGCTACACCTTC. This chain uses TRBV6-1 with TRBJ1-2; D ambiguous. CDR1 is MNHNS and CDR2 is SASEGT in the germline V gene. V was cut by 2 bases and J by 0 bases, with 16 bases left in between. This CDR3 has 17 residues.